This T cell receptor beta chain was captured in a study of blood T cells in healthy people across ages. Through a sample-barcoded 5' primer and a J-beta primer mix, a second PCR was run for roughly 7 to 12 cycles. Samples each returned at least 2.5 million CDR3-containing paired-end reads. One entry per CDR3 protein results from TCRdb running MiXCR on the 5' RACE reads. The table shows 1,500,000 or so distinct CDR3 sequences, with around 40% occurring only once. With each sample, at least 5 micrograms of total RNA were extracted. This clonotype was recorded a few times. Germline V gives CDR1 MNHEY, CDR2 SVGEGT. J gave up 11 bases and V 2 bases, and 9 bases lay outside the gene matches. This CDR3 has 15 residues.

This sequence was found in a woman younger than 30 in good health. The gene calls are TRBV6-2 or TRBV6-3 and TRBJ2-5, with TRBD2 matching over 12 bases. Material: blood. CDR3 DNA: TGTGCCAGCAGTTACACCGGACTAGCGGGATCCGGGCAGTACTTC. It is translated as CASSYTGLAGSGQYF.